This T cell receptor beta chain is from a study of untreated major depressive disorder. Note on this clone: No antigen is known for it.

CDR3 length equals 20 residues. Germline values: CDR1 SGDLS, CDR2 YYNGEE. V was trimmed by 1 base and J by 4 bases, leaving 27 bases between them. TCRdb's copy holds only in-frame clones and misses some; the assay was immunoSEQ multiplex PCR. This sample has about 25,000 clones, with 91% found just once. Donors lacked major illness, comorbidities, regular medication, drug use, or heavy drinking. Whole-study results and caveats: CD4+ T cells from depressed patients used TRBV05-01 (Vbeta 5.1) more often than controls. Only three preselected Vbeta families were compared in sequencing.

The chain carries TRBV9 and TRBJ2-1; a possible D gene is TRBD2 (7 bases). Sequencing used CD4+ T cells from PBMCs. The clonotype originates from a woman between 25 and 40 years old with major depressive disorder. The CDR3 loop reads CASSVLPRAGAPRGYNEQFF. CDR3 nucleotides: TGTGCCAGCAGCGTACTCCCCCGGGCGGGGGCTCCCCGGGGGTACAATGAGCAGTTCTTC.